These 19 T cell receptor beta chains came from one sample sequenced in a study of cytomegalovirus exposure and HLA in healthy donors. Produced via immunoSEQ multiplex PCR; TCRdb's table is partial and in-frame only. The data show about 260,000 clones, with roughly 87% seen just once and approximately 3.1% held by the top ten. The sequencing input was PBMCs. All receptors derive from a woman aged 25 to 39 in good health and CMV-seronegative.

The V call is TRBV11-3, the J call TRBJ2-7; D possibly corresponds to TRBD2 (5 bases). In germline, CDR1 is SGHNT, CDR2 YENEEA. Trimming took 0 bases from V and 3 from J, leaving 18 bases between them. This CDR3 comprises 17 residues. The CDR3 nucleotides are TGTGCCAGCAGCTTAGATGGGAGTGCAGAGGACTTCTACGAGCAGTACTTC. This translates into CASSLDGSAEDFYEQYF.

This chain connects TRBV27 to TRBJ2-7, with 12 bases matching TRBD2. The V and J ends lost 8 bases and 1 base, in that order; junction bases with no gene match: 0. Germline V gives CDR1 MNHEY, CDR2 SMNVEV (reference sequence). The CDR3 has 13 amino acids. CDR3 region: CASGTSGSYEQYF. The CDR3 bases are TGTGCCAGCGGGACTAGCGGGTCCTACGAGCAGTACTTC.

This clone came up a few times. V gene TRBV19 combines with J gene TRBJ2-7; 7 bases match TRBD1. The CDR3 runs 14 residues. J was trimmed by 2 bases and V by 6 bases; bases with no gene match: 7. Germline CDR1 and CDR2: LNHDA and SQIVND (reference sequence). The CDR3: CASSPYRGPYEQYF. The CDR3 DNA is TGTGCCAGTAGCCCTTACAGGGGCCCCTACGAGCAGTACTTC.

The chain combines TRBV19 with TRBJ2-5, with 8 bases matching TRBD1. Germline CDR1 is LNHDA and CDR2 is SQIVND (reference sequence). Trimming took 5 bases from V and 4 from J; bases not matched to a gene: 6. The CDR3 has 14 amino acids. CDR3 sequence (DNA): TGTGCCAGTAGTCCTTGGACAGGGTCAGAGACCCAGTACTTC. It translates to CASSPWTGSETQYF.

The genes are TRBV28 and TRBJ2-7, with D maybe TRBD2 (6 bases). The CDR3 has 13 amino acids. The V and J ends lost 9 bases and 0 bases respectively, with 12 bases between them. Germline loops: CDR1 MDHEN, CDR2 SYDVKM. As DNA, the CDR3 is TGTGCCAGTGGGGCGGGAAGCTCCTACGAGCAGTACTTC. Its translation is CASGAGSSYEQYF. Using reference TRBV28 and TRBJ2-7 for the parts outside the CDR3, the full variable domain is DVKVTQSSRYLVKRTGEKVFLECVQDMDHENMFWYRQDPGLGLRLIYFSYDVKMKEKGDIPEGYSVSREKKERFSLILESASTNQTSMYLCASGAGSSYEQYFGPGTRLTVT.

V gene TRBV5-1 combines with J gene TRBJ2-2; 7 bases agree with TRBD1. Looked up from germline, CDR1 is SGHRS and CDR2 is YFSETQ. V lost 2 bases to trimming and J lost 4 bases; unmatched junction nucleotides: 8. CDR3 length: 16 residues. The CDR3 reads CASSLNYRGGTGELFF. The CDR3 coding sequence is TGCGCCAGCAGCTTAAACTACAGGGGTGGCACCGGGGAGCTGTTTTTT.

This sequence joins TRBV5-4 and TRBJ2-1; D is unresolved. With 4 bases removed from V and 1 base from J, the gap between germline ends came to 6 bases. CDR1 SGHNT and CDR2 YYREEE come from the germline V gene (reference sequence). The CDR3 extends over 13 amino acids. Here the CDR3 DNA reads TGTGCCAGCAGCCCGACATCCTACAATGAGCAGTTCTTC. The encoded protein is CASSPTSYNEQFF. Supplemented by reference TRBV5-4 and TRBJ2-1, the full variable domain reads ETGVTQSPTHLIKTRGQQVTLRCSSQSGHNTVSWYQQALGQGPQFIFQYYREEENGRGNFPPRFSGLQFPNYSSELNVNALELDDSALYLCASSPTSYNEQFFGPGTRLTVL.

The chain couples TRBV2 to TRBJ2-7, with TRBD1 identical over 9 bases. CDR3 length equals 13 residues. With 8 bases clipped from V and 3 bases from J, the junction kept 5 bases outside the gene matches. Germline V gene sequence: CDR1 SNHLY, CDR2 FYNNEI. The CDR3 loop is CASGTGTDYEQYF. CDR3 DNA sequence: TGTGCCAGCGGGACAGGGACCGACTACGAGCAGTACTTC.

This clone was picked up one time. The V gene is TRBV27, the J gene TRBJ1-5; D remains unclear. V lost 6 bases to trimming and J lost 2 bases, with 11 bases between them. The CDR3 runs 14 residues. The germline CDR1 and CDR2 sequences are MNHEY and SMNVEV (reference sequence). CDR3 coding DNA: TGTGCCAGCAGGTTCGCGGGAGGCAATCAGCCCCAGCATTTT. Translation: CASRFAGGNQPQHF.

CDR3 nucleotide sequence: TGTGCCAGCAGCTTATTTGGGAATGAAAAACTGTTTTTT. It translates to CASSLFGNEKLFF. The rearrangement links TRBV13 to TRBJ1-4; D call uncertain. Trimming removed 2 bases at V and 5 bases at J, with 6 bases between. The CDR3 runs to 13 residues. The germline gives CDR1 PRHDT, CDR2 FYEKMQ (reference sequence).

A single count supports this clone. The chain joins TRBV2 to TRBJ2-3; D remains ambiguous. Trimming pared 9 bases from V and 2 bases from J, leaving 3 bases between. This CDR3 contains 10 residues. The germline V gene encodes CDR1 SNHLY and CDR2 FYNNEI. The CDR3: CASLTDTQYF. In DNA, the CDR3 is TGTGCCAGTCTCACAGATACGCAGTATTTT.

This clone was seen just once. In the same sample, other DNA sequences code for this CDR3. The gene calls are TRBV7-6 and TRBJ2-5, with D unresolved. Looked up from germline, CDR1 is SGHVS and CDR2 is FNYEAQ. Trimming cost V 2 bases and J 4 bases, with 5 bases left between them. The length of the CDR3 is 12 residues. The CDR3: CASSLSGETQYF. The CDR3 coding sequence is TGTGCCAGCAGCTTATCCGGAGAGACCCAGTACTTC.

The chain links TRBV6-1 to TRBJ2-7; 7 nucleotides line up with TRBD2. The trim removed 1 base at V and 1 base at J, leaving 4 bases unmatched. Germline V CDR1 and CDR2: MNHNS, SASEGT. This CDR3 is 15 amino acids long. CDR3 protein: CASSEERTRSYEQYF. The CDR3 DNA reads TGTGCCAGCAGTGAAGAGAGGACTAGATCCTACGAGCAGTACTTC.

V gene TRBV6-6 combines with J gene TRBJ2-3; no reliable D call. The CDR3 contains 16 residues. Germline V gives CDR1 MNHNY, CDR2 SVGAGI (reference sequence). The V and J ends lost 0 bases and 1 base respectively, with 11 bases between them. In DNA, the CDR3 is TGTGCCAGCAGTTACTCGGGATTTGGGGGCACAGATACGCAGTATTTT. Residues: CASSYSGFGGTDTQYF.

The rearrangement uses TRBV6-1 and TRBJ1-1; D unclear. V was cut by 3 bases and J by 11 bases, with 19 bases left in between. Germline V gene lookup returns CDR1 MNHNS and CDR2 SASEGT. CDR3 length: 14 amino acids. This CDR3 is CASSETGSRIGAFF. DNA for the CDR3: TGTGCCAGCAGTGAGACCGGTAGTCGGATTGGTGCTTTCTTT.

V usage is TRBV6-6 and J usage is TRBJ2-3, with 8 bases fitting TRBD1. Germline trimming cut 7 bases from V and 3 bases from J; bases unmatched to any gene: 6. Germline V CDR1 and CDR2: MNHNY, SVGAGI (reference sequence). This CDR3 has 14 residues. The CDR3 DNA sequence: TGTGCCAGCAACCAGGGGGCGCGGACAGATACGCAGTATTTT. It encodes CASNQGARTDTQYF.

The CDR3 is CASRAGIRDTGELFF. CDR3 nucleotides: TGTGCCAGCAGGGCGGGAATTAGAGACACCGGGGAGCTGTTTTTT. This chain connects TRBV7-8 to TRBJ2-2, with D perhaps matching TRBD2 (6 bases). Germline CDR1 SGHVS, CDR2 FQNEAQ. V gave up 6 bases and J gave up 3 bases, with 14 bases separating them. This CDR3 is built from 15 residues.

V and J are TRBV7-3 and TRBJ1-4; perhaps TRBD1 as D (6 bases). This CDR3 is 15 amino acids long. Between the trimmed V and J ends, which lost 6 bases and 6 bases, there was a span of 17 bases. Germline V gene lookup returns CDR1 SGHTA and CDR2 FQGTGA. As DNA, the CDR3 is TGTGCCAGCAGTCCTGGGCACCGGACAGATGAAAAACTGTTTTTT. Its translation: CASSPGHRTDEKLFF.

This chain connects TRBV18 to TRBJ2-7, with 9 nucleotides matching TRBD1. Germline trimming cut 5 bases from V and 3 bases from J; bases unmatched to any gene: 8. Per germline, CDR1 KGHSH and CDR2 LQKENI. This CDR3 spans 15 amino acids. The DNA for the CDR3 is TGTGCCAGCTCAATTACACGGGACAGGGACTACGAGCAGTACTTC. It specifies CASSITRDRDYEQYF.